This T cell receptor (beta chain) originates from a study of cytomegalovirus exposure and HLA in healthy donors. Whole-study results and caveats: In vitro work confirmed that three CMV-associated chains recognize CMV antigens. A previous analysis found most TCR beta V segments productive roughly 87% or roughly 30% of the time. Relative to equally common others, HLA-associated TCR beta chains showed greater clonal expansion in a later analysis.

The primer mix had 60 Vbeta and 13 Jbeta primers. The repertoire was sequenced with immunoSEQ multiplex PCR; TCRdb's copy has only in-frame clones and lacks some. The sample carries some 100,000 clones, about 73% recorded once. This clone was observed a few times. The antigen is unknown. The CDR3 covers 15 residues. V trimming: 1 base; J trimming: 3 bases; junction bases outside the gene matches: 0. Germline V gene data show CDR1 as SGHTA and CDR2 as FQGNSA. The sequencing sample was made of PBMCs. The sequence was obtained from a woman in her forties in good health and CMV-seropositive. The rearrangement uses TRBV7-2 and TRBJ1-6; 7 bases are shared with TRBD1. The CDR3 here is CASSLGTGYNSPLHF. The CDR3 bases are TGTGCCAGCAGCTTAGGGACAGGCTATAATTCACCCCTCCACTTT.